Listed below are T cell receptor beta chains from one sample, sequenced in a study of blood T cell repertoires in COVID-19. Measured with immunoSEQ multiplex PCR; TCRdb has only the in-frame clones, and not every one. The table lists fewer than 200,000 clones, 84% of them singletons. Sequences were obtained from peripheral blood. These receptors all come from an elderly woman with COVID-19, enrolled during active disease. Each CDR3 is given with its conserved first and last residue. The order of the fields is CDR3 length, V gene, clone size, J gene, D gene, CDR3 DNA, CDR3 protein. The D gene is left open where the match is weak. Clone size is stated in some rows and not others, as once, few, many or a class when expanded.

>17|TRBV6-1|-|TRBJ1-1|-
TGTGCCAGCAGTGCCCACCCCTTGGAACAGGGGAACACTGAAGCTTTCTTT
CASSAHPLEQGNTEAFF
>16|TRBV18|-|TRBJ2-2|-
TGTGCCAGCTCACCACTGACAGTCGCGAACACCGGGGAGCTGTTTTTT
CASSPLTVANTGELFF
>16|TRBV11-2|-|TRBJ1-3|TRBD1
TGTGCCAGCAGCAAACTACAGGGGGTCACTGGAAACACCATATATTTT
CASSKLQGVTGNTIYF
>13|TRBV7-8|-|TRBJ1-2|-
TGTGCCAGCAGCTCAGCCGGTCTGACGGGAAAGGGCTTC
CASSSAGLTGKGF
>13|TRBV5-4|-|TRBJ1-1|TRBD1
TGTGCCAGCAACGGACAGGGCGACACTGAAGCTTTCTTT
CASNGQGDTEAFF
>12|TRBV29-1|-|TRBJ2-3|-
TGCAGTCAGAGGGGGAGCACAGATACGCAGTATTTT
CSQRGSTDTQYF
>13|TRBV18|-|TRBJ2-1|-
TGTGCCAGCTCACCGATCGGTTACAATGAGCAGTTCTTC
CASSPIGYNEQFF
>15|TRBV5-1|-|TRBJ1-2|-
TGCGCCAGCAGCTCACCCTCCGGGAATTACTATGGCTACACCTTC
CASSSPSGNYYGYTF
>14|TRBV5-4|-|TRBJ1-1|TRBD1
TGTGCCAGCAGCCGACAGGGCTTGGACACTGAAGCTTTCTTT
CASSRQGLDTEAFF
>15|TRBV7-2|-|TRBJ2-7|TRBD2
TGTGCCAGCAGCCACGACGCGGGAGTTACCTACGAGCAGTACTTC
CASSHDAGVTYEQYF
>14|TRBV5-1|-|TRBJ1-2|-
TGCGCCAGCAGCTTGGCTGGCAGTAACTATGGCTACACCTTC
CASSLAGSNYGYTF
>16|TRBV19|-|TRBJ2-2|TRBD2
TGTGCCAGTAGTATGACCGGGACTATGAACACCGGGGAGCTGTTTTTT
CASSMTGTMNTGELFF
>13|TRBV10-3|-|TRBJ1-2|-
TGTGCCATCAGACCCGAGGGTAACTATGGCTACACCTTC
CAIRPEGNYGYTF
>16|TRBV27|-|TRBJ1-5|-
TGTGCCAGCAGTTTATCGAGGGCAGGGGACAATCAGCCCCAGCATTTT
CASSLSRAGDNQPQHF
>15|TRBV28|-|TRBJ1-3|-
TGTGCCAGCAGTCCTCCCAAGAGGGATGGAAACACCATATATTTT
CASSPPKRDGNTIYF
>15|TRBV5-4|-|TRBJ2-5|TRBD2
TGTGCCAGCAGCTTGGCGGGGGGGCTAAAAGAGACCCAGTACTTC
CASSLAGGLKETQYF
>16|TRBV5-1|few|TRBJ2-5|-
TGCGCCAGCAGCTTGTTTGGGGGACTTTACCAAGAGACCCAGTACTTC
CASSLFGGLYQETQYF
>14|TRBV5-1|-|TRBJ2-2|TRBD1
TGCGCCAGCAGCTTGGGCAGGGGGTCCGGGGAGCTGTTTTTT
CASSLGRGSGELFF
>14|TRBV18|-|TRBJ2-5|TRBD2
TGTGCCAGCTCACTGAGCGGGGGGGCAGAGACCCAGTACTTC
CASSLSGGAETQYF
>14|TRBV18|-|TRBJ2-7|TRBD2
TGTGCCAGCTCGCCAACCCAGAGCGGGAACTACCAGTACTTC
CASSPTQSGNYQYF
>13|TRBV29-1|-|TRBJ2-5|-
TGCAGCGTTGCCAAGCGGGACCAAGAGACCCAGTACTTC
CSVAKRDQETQYF
>15|TRBV6-4|-|TRBJ2-7|TRBD1
TGTGCCAGCAGGAAAGGACAGGGGGCCTACTACGAGCAGTACTTC
CASRKGQGAYYEQYF
>14|TRBV5-4|-|TRBJ2-7|TRBD1
TGTGCCAGCAGCTTGGAGGCAGGGGGCCACGAGCAGTACTTC
CASSLEAGGHEQYF
>15|TRBV14|-|TRBJ2-5|TRBD2
TGTGCCAGCAGCCTGACCCGACTAGCGGGAGAGACCCAGTACTTC
CASSLTRLAGETQYF
>14|TRBV27|-|TRBJ2-7|TRBD2
TGTGCCAGCAGGTGGAGCGGGGGGCAGTACGAGCAGTACTTC
CASRWSGGQYEQYF
>12|TRBV15|-|TRBJ1-1|-
TGTGCCACCAGCCCGGGGGAGAGGGTTGCTTTCTTT
CATSPGERVAFF
>15|TRBV6-5|-|TRBJ2-7|TRBD2
TGTGCCAGCAGTTACGCGGGAGGGACTCTCTACGAGCAGTACTTC
CASSYAGGTLYEQYF
>14|TRBV5-4|-|TRBJ1-6|TRBD1
TGTGCCAGCAGCCTAGGGGGCAATAATTCACCCCTCCACTTT
CASSLGGNNSPLHF